This TCR beta chain was sequenced during a study of T cells in localized non-small cell lung cancer. Note on this clone: Its antigen is not known.

Profiling relied on immunoSEQ multiplex PCR, and the TCRdb table lists in-frame clones only, not all of them. The sample yields approximately 31,000 clones, about 88% seen once. Study-wide results and caveats: Tumor samples were not multi-region, leaving intratumor heterogeneity unexcluded. Exceeding tumor, uninvolved adjacent lung had the highest T cell clonality. Researchers found a median roughly 50 of the top 100 tumor clones in adjacent lung. Higher blood T cell density went with longer overall survival.

The source material was peripheral blood, sampled before any cancer treatment. This receptor was taken from a female donor over 55 with stage I lung adenocarcinoma.

The CDR3: CASSFLAGGSGELFF. The CDR3 coding sequence is TGTGCCAGCAGCTTTCTAGCGGGGGGCTCCGGGGAGCTGTTTTTT. The chain carries TRBV7-2 and TRBJ2-2; 11 bases map to TRBD2. This CDR3 contains 15 residues. Germline assignment: CDR1 SGHTA and CDR2 FQGNSA. Unmatched junction bases numbered 3, after V lost 3 bases and J lost 6 bases.